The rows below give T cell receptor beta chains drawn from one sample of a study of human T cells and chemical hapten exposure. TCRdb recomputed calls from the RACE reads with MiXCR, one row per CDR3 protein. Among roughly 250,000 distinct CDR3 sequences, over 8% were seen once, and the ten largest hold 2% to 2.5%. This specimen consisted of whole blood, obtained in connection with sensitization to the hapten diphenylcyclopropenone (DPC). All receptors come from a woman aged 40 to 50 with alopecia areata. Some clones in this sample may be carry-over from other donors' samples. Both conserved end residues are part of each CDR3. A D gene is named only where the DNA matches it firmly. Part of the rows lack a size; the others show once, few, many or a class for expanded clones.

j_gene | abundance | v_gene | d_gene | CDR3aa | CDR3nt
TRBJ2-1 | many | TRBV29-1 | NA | CSVDGFLGSRQFF | TGCAGCGTGGATGGGTTTTTGGGGTCTAGGCAGTTCTTC
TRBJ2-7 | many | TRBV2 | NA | CASSFGGRTYEQYF | TGTGCCAGCAGTTTCGGGGGGCGCACCTACGAGCAGTACTTC
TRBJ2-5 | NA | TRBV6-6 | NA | CASSYRVSVTTSETQYF | TGTGCCAGCAGTTACAGGGTCTCAGTTACAACCTCAGAGACCCAGTACTTC
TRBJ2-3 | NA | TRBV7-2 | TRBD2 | CATGLATDTQYF | TGTGCCACGGGACTAGCCACAGATACGCAGTATTTT
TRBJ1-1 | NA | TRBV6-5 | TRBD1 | CASSYSLTGGKSGEAFF | TGTGCCAGCAGTTACTCGTTGACAGGGGGCAAGTCAGGTGAAGCTTTCTTT
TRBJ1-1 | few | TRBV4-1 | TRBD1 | CASSRQSGTVYTEAFF | TGCGCCAGCAGCCGCCAATCCGGGACAGTCTATACTGAAGCTTTCTTT
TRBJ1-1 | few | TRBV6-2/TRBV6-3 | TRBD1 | CASSRYLDREEAFF | TGTGCCAGCAGTCGCTACCTGGACAGGGAAGAAGCTTTCTTT
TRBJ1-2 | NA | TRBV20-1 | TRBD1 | CSASTGDGYTF | TGCAGTGCTTCGACAGGGGATGGCTACACCTTC
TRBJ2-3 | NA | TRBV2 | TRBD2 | CASSEGLGVRADTQYF | TGTGCCAGCAGTGAGGGACTAGGTGTTCGCGCAGATACGCAGTATTTT
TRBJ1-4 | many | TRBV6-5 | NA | CASSYRGKEKLFF | TGTGCCAGCAGTTACAGGGGGAAGGAAAAACTGTTTTTT
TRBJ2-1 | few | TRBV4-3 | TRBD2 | CASSQDLSSGNFNEQFF | TGCGCCAGCAGCCAAGATCTGTCTAGCGGGAATTTCAATGAGCAGTTCTTC
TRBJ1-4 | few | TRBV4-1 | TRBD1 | CASSQPRQGDEKLFF | TGCGCCAGCAGCCAACCTCGACAGGGAGATGAAAAACTGTTTTTT
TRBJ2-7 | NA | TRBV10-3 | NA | CAISGSSGGGEQYF | TGTGCCATCAGTGGATCATCAGGAGGAGGCGAGCAGTACTTC
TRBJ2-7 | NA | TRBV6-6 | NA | CAGTRDTSPYEQYF | TGTGCCGGCACAAGGGACACGTCCCCCTACGAGCAGTACTTC
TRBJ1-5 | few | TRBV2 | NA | CASSRTEAVSNQPQHF | TGTGCCAGCTCTAGGACGGAGGCGGTGAGCAATCAGCCCCAGCATTTT
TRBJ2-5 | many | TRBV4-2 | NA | CASSQGTDFQIQETQYF | TGTGCCAGCAGCCAAGGAACGGACTTCCAAATACAAGAGACCCAGTACTTC
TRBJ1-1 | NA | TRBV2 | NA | CASSEGRRITEAFF | TGTGCCAGCAGTGAAGGACGGCGCATCACTGAAGCTTTCTTT
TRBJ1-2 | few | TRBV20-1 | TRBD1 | CSASPGFQGDGYTF | TGCAGTGCCTCCCCAGGGTTCCAGGGGGATGGCTACACCTTC
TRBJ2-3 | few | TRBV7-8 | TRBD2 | CASTFRRENTDTQYF | TGTGCCAGCACCTTCAGGCGGGAGAACACAGATACGCAGTATTTT
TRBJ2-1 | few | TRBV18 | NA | CASSTISSSYNEQFF | TGTGCCAGCTCAACGATATCAAGCTCCTACAATGAGCAGTTCTTC